A selection of T cell receptor beta chains follows, all from one sample in a study of coeliac disease. The data were produced by immunoSEQ multiplex PCR, yet TCRdb's version contains in-frame clones alone and is incomplete. Of around 3,400 clones listed, about 48% are singletons. Sequenced material: intraepithelial lymphocytes from the gut. These TCRs come from a woman in her seventies with celiac disease. Both conserved end residues are part of each CDR3. Each record gives: V gene, D gene, J gene, clone size, CDR3 DNA, CDR3 protein. D genes are given only for firm matches. Only part of the rows carry a size: once, few, many, or a class if the clone is expanded.

>TRBV5-6|NA|TRBJ2-7|few
TGTGCCAGCAGTCCGCCGGGATTACCTATCAACGAGCAGTACTTC
CASSPPGLPINEQYF
>TRBV9|TRBD1|TRBJ2-7|few
TGTGCCAGCAGCCACCAAATCGGGACAGGGCCCCACGAGCAGTACTTC
CASSHQIGTGPHEQYF
>TRBV30|NA|TRBJ1-4|NA
TGTGCCTGGAGTGTAGGGGGAGAACTGTTTTTT
CAWSVGGELFF
>TRBV4-1|NA|TRBJ1-2|once
TGCGCCAGCAGCCAAGAGGCGGGGAGAAACTATGGCTACACCTTC
CASSQEAGRNYGYTF
>TRBV7-9|TRBD2|TRBJ2-7|few
TGTGCCAGCAGCTTCCTAGCGGGGGGGTCCGGGGAGCAGTACTTC
CASSFLAGGSGEQYF
>TRBV27|NA|TRBJ2-3|NA
TGTGCCAGCAGTTCACTTACAGGGGCGGGGGATACGCAGTATTTT
CASSSLTGAGDTQYF
>TRBV10-2|NA|TRBJ2-5|NA
TGCGCCAGTTCTAGCTGGGAGACCCAGTACTTC
CASSSWETQYF
>TRBV4-3|TRBD1|TRBJ2-1|NA
TGCGCCAGCAGCCAAGACTACGGGGACAGGGGATGGCGCAATGAGCAGTTCTTC
CASSQDYGDRGWRNEQFF
>TRBV30|NA|TRBJ1-4|few
TGTGCCTGGAGTATCGGAGGTTCAAATGAAAAACTGTTTTTT
CAWSIGGSNEKLFF
>TRBV7-9|NA|TRBJ1-1|large
TGTGCCAGCAGTCTTCTCCCAGGGTACACTGAAGCTTTCTTT
CASSLLPGYTEAFF
>TRBV27|NA|TRBJ1-2|NA
TGTGCCAGCAGTTTAAACCCGGGGTCCCCCTATGGCTACACCTTC
CASSLNPGSPYGYTF
>TRBV9|NA|TRBJ2-1|NA
TGTGCCAGCAGCAAACAGGGAGGGGATGAGCAGTTCTTC
CASSKQGGDEQFF
>TRBV5-1|NA|TRBJ1-2|NA
TGCGCCAGCAGCTTGGAGCAGGTTTCTAACTATGGCTACACCTTC
CASSLEQVSNYGYTF
>TRBV10-2|TRBD2|TRBJ2-1|NA
TGCGCCAGCAGTCTACTAGCGCTGGTAGATGAGCAGTTCTTC
CASSLLALVDEQFF
>TRBV5-4|TRBD1|TRBJ2-1|NA
TGTGCCAGCAGCCCGGGACAGGGAGGCTATGAGCAGTTCTTC
CASSPGQGGYEQFF
>TRBV11-3|NA|TRBJ1-1|NA
TGTGCCAGCAGCGAGGCGGCGGAAGCTTTCTTT
CASSEAAEAFF
>TRBV30|NA|TRBJ1-2|medium-sized
TGTGCCTGGAGTGTGGTCAGTAACTATGGCTACACCTTC
CAWSVVSNYGYTF
>TRBV7-9|TRBD1|TRBJ2-1|NA
TGTGCCAGCAGCCCCCCCGGGACAGGGGGCAATGAGCAGTTCTTC
CASSPPGTGGNEQFF
>TRBV25-1|TRBD2|TRBJ2-3|NA
TGTGCCAGCAGTCGCGCGGGGGGAGATACGCAGTATTTT
CASSRAGGDTQYF
>TRBV2|TRBD1|TRBJ2-7|NA
TGTGCCAGCACCCTCCCGCCGAGGGACAGGGACCACGAGCAGTACTTC
CASTLPPRDRDHEQYF
>TRBV27|NA|TRBJ2-7|few
TGTGCCAGCAGTTCTTTGGCGGGGTACGAGCAGTACTTC
CASSSLAGYEQYF
>TRBV7-2|TRBD2|TRBJ2-7|NA
TGTGCCAGCAGCTTGGGACTACACCTCTACGAGCAGTACTTC
CASSLGLHLYEQYF
>TRBV25-1|TRBD1|TRBJ2-7|NA
TGTGCCAGCAGTGACCCTGGGACAGGGACTACCTACGAGCAGTACTTC
CASSDPGTGTTYEQYF
>TRBV11-1|TRBD2|TRBJ2-3|few
TGTGCCAGCAGCTTCCAATCGCGGGAGGCGCGGACAGATACGCAGTATTTT
CASSFQSREARTDTQYF
>TRBV5-1|NA|TRBJ2-7|few
TGCGCCAGCAGCCTTGCGGGACAGCTGTCCTACGAGCAGTACTTC
CASSLAGQLSYEQYF
>TRBV7-2|NA|TRBJ2-3|few
TGTGCCAGCAGCTTAGGAGGCGCGGATGGAGATACGCAGTATTTT
CASSLGGADGDTQYF
>TRBV10-3|NA|TRBJ2-6|NA
TGTGCCATCAAGATACAAAGTCGGGCCAACGTCCTGACTTTC
CAIKIQSRANVLTF
>TRBV4-1|NA|TRBJ1-2|NA
TGCGCCAGCAGCCAGGTTCAGGGTAACTATGGCTACACCTTC
CASSQVQGNYGYTF
>TRBV7-2|TRBD1|TRBJ1-2|NA
TGTGCCAGCAGCTTAGTATACGGAGGACAGGGAGCGGGTGGCTACACCTTC
CASSLVYGGQGAGGYTF
>TRBV2|TRBD1|TRBJ2-7|NA
TGTGCCAGCCCCCTCCCGCCGAGGGACAGGGACCACGAGCAGTACTTC
CASPLPPRDRDHEQYF
>TRBV2|NA|TRBJ2-7|medium-sized
TGTGCCAGCATGATTAGCGGTTCCTACGAGCAGTACTTC
CASMISGSYEQYF
>TRBV27|NA|TRBJ2-3|once
TGTGCCAGCAGTAAAACCTCAGTTACGCAGTATTTT
CASSKTSVTQYF
>TRBV7-6|NA|TRBJ2-7|NA
TGTGCCAGCAGCTTAGATGCAGGAGGGGAGCAGTACTTC
CASSLDAGGEQYF
>TRBV6-5|TRBD1|TRBJ1-1|few
TGTGCCAGCAGCCAGGGGGCTAGGGGGACTGAAGCTTTCTTT
CASSQGARGTEAFF
>TRBV27|TRBD1|TRBJ2-5|medium-sized
TGTGCCAGCAGCCCGACAGGGACAGAGACCCAGTACTTC
CASSPTGTETQYF
>TRBV7-8|NA|TRBJ1-4|NA
TGTGCCAGCAGCTTAGCATTGGGGGGAGCTAATGAAAAACTGTTTTTT
CASSLALGGANEKLFF
>TRBV19|NA|TRBJ1-1|few
TGTGCCAGTAATTGGGCAGGGCCGAACACTGAAGCTTTCTTT
CASNWAGPNTEAFF